Given below is one T cell receptor (beta chain) in context. No antigen is known for it. Sample-barcoded 5' priming and a J-beta primer mix drove a second PCR of about 6 to 12 cycles. MiXCR, run by TCRdb on the 5' RACE reads, gives a single entry per CDR3 protein. The sample records roughly 900,000 distinct CDR3 sequences, around 48% being singletons. Peripheral blood was drawn, 7.5 to 10 milliliters per donor. These data belong to a study of blood T cells in healthy people across ages. Study details: Using template switching, researchers captured about one barcoded beta molecule for each two T cells.

The CDR3 loop spans 13 amino acids. V dropped 1 base and J dropped 5 bases, with 11 bases sitting between them. The germline V gene encodes CDR1 SQVTM and CDR2 ANQGSEA. Study-wide findings and caveats: The fall in TCR beta diversity per million T cells was roughly linear with age. Strongly correlated with naive T cell percentage was TCR beta diversity.

The clonotype was recovered from a man aged 30-40 years in good health. Sequencing was done on a sample of blood. This chain links TRBV29-1 with TRBJ1-1; the D is unclear. Here the CDR3 DNA reads TGCAGCGTTGAAGGACGGTTGGGAACTGAAGCTTTCTTT. Its translation: CSVEGRLGTEAFF.